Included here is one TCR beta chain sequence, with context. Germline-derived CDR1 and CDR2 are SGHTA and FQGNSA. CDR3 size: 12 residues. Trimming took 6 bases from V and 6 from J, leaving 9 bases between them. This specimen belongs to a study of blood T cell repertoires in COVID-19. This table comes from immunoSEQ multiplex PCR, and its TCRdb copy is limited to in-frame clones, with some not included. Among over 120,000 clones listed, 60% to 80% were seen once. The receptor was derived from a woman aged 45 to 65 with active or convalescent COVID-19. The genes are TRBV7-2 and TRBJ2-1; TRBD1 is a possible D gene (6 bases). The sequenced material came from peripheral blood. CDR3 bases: TGTGCCAGCAGAGAAGGGGGCAATGAGCAGTTCTTC. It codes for CASREGGNEQFF.